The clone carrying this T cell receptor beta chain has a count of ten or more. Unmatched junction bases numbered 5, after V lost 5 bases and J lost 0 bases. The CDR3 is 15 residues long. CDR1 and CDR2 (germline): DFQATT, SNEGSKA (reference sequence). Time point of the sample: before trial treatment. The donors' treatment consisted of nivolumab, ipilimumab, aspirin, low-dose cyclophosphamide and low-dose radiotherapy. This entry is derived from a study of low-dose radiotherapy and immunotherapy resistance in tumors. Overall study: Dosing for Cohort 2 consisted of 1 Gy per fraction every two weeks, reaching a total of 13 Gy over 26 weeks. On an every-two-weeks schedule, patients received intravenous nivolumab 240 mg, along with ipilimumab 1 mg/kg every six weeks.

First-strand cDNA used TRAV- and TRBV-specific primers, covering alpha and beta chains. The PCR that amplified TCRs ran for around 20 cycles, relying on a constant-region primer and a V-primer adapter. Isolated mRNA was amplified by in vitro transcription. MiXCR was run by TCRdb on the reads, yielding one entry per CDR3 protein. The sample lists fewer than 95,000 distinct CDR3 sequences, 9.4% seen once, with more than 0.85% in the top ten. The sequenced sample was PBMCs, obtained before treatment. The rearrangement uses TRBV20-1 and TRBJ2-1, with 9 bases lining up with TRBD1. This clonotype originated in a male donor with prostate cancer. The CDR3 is CSAGTGQSSYNEQFF. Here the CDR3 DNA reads TGCAGTGCTGGGACAGGGCAAAGCTCCTACAATGAGCAGTTCTTC.